These 3 T cell receptor beta chains came from one sample sequenced in a study of T cells in Graves' hyperthyroidism and ophthalmopathy. RNA transcripts were the template for amplifying TCR beta CDR3 regions. HTBI primers were employed in a first-round RT-PCR of the TCR CDR3. TCRdb re-called the multiplex PCR reads with MiXCR, one entry per CDR3 protein. The table shows around 540,000 distinct CDR3 sequences, with approximately 44% occurring only once. The sample comprised peripheral blood or thyroid tissue (not recorded which). The receptors were gathered from a woman younger than 35 with Graves' hyperthyroidism.

The V gene is TRBV29-1, the J gene TRBJ1-4, with 10 bases aligning to TRBD1. J lost 7 bases, V lost 6 bases, and 11 bases had no gene match. This CDR3 region has 15 residues. Per germline, CDR1 SQVTM and CDR2 ANQGSEA. The CDR3 loop is CSVLPGQGSTEKLFF. The CDR3 coding sequence is TGCAGCGTACTCCCGGGACAGGGGTCCACTGAAAAACTGTTTTTT.

The V gene is TRBV20-1, the J gene TRBJ2-7, with 8 bases identical to TRBD2. CDR1 and CDR2 from the germline V gene are DFQATT and SNEGSKA (reference sequence). The CDR3 covers 14 residues. V lost 0 bases and J lost 3; bases outside the gene matches: 4. CDR3 DNA sequence: TGCAGTGCTAGAGAGGCTAGCGGGCGCTACGAGCAGTACTTC. Translation: CSAREASGRYEQYF.

This clonotype was counted between two and nine times. Relative to the germline gene, one junction end is altered; a read error may explain this. V usage is TRBV7-8 and J usage is TRBJ1-2; D gene ambiguous. The germline V gene encodes CDR1 SGHVS and CDR2 FQNEAQ. This CDR3 spans 14 amino acids. In nucleotides, the CDR3 is TGCGCCAGCAGCCAAGAAGTAGGGCTTCACGGCTACACCTTC. Amino acid sequence: CASSQEVGLHGYTF. Drawing the rest from reference TRBV7-8 and TRBJ1-2, the complete variable domain is GAGVSQSPRYKVAKRGQDVALRCDPISGHVSLFWYQQALGQGPEFLTYFQNEAQLDKSGLPSDRFFAERPEGSVSTLKIQRTQQEDSAVYLCASSQEVGLHGYTFGSGTRLTVV.